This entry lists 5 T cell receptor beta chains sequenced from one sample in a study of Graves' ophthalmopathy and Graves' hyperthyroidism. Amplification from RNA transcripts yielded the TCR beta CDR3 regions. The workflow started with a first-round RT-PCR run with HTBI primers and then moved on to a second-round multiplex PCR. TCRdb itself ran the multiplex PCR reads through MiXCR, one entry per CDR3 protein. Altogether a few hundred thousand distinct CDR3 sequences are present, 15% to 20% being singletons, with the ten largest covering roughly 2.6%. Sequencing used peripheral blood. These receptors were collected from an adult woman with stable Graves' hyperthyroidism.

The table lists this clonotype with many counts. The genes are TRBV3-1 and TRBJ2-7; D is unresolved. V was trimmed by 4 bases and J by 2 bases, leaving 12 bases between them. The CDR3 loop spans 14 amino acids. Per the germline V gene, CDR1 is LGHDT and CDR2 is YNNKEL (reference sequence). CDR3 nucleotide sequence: TGTGCCAGCAGCCCCCGCCTCGCGGCCTACGAGCAGTACTTC. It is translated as CASSPRLAAYEQYF.

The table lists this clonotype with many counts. In nucleotides, the CDR3 is TGTGCCACCAGCAGATCCCGGGAGGCGGCCAAAAACATTCAGTACTTC. Its protein product is CATSRSREAAKNIQYF. The V call is TRBV15, the J call TRBJ2-4; 7 nucleotides match TRBD2. V lost 2 bases to trimming and J lost 1 base; unmatched junction nucleotides: 5. Germline V gene sequence: CDR1 LNHNV, CDR2 YYDKDF (reference sequence). The CDR3 extends over 16 amino acids. Variable domain in full (rest from reference TRBV15 and TRBJ2-4): DAMVIQNPRYQVTQFGKPVTLSCSQTLNHNVMYWYQQKSSQAPKLLFHYYDKDFNNEADTPDNFQSRRPNTSFCFLDIRSPGLGDTAMYLCATSRSREAAKNIQYFGAGTRLSVL.

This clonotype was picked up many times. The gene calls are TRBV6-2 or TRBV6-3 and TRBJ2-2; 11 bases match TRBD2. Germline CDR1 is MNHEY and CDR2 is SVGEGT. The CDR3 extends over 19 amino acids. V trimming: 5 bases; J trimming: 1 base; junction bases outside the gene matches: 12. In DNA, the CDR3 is TGTGCCAGCAGTCTTCGGGGTAGCGGGAGGGCGGTGAACACCGGGGAGCTGTTTTTT. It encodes CASSLRGSGRAVNTGELFF.

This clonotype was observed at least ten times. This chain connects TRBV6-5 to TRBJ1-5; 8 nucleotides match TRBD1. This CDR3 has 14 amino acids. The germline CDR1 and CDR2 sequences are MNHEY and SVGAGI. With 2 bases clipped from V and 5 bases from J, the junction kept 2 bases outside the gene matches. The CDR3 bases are TGTGCCAGCAGTTACGGACAGGGAGATCAGCCCCAGCATTTT. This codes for CASSYGQGDQPQHF.

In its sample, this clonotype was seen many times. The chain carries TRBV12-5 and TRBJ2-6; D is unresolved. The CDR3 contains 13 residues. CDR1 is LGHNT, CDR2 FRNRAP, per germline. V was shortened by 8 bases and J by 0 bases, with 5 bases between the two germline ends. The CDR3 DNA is TGTGCTAGTCTCGACTCTGGGGCCAACGTCCTGACTTTC. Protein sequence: CASLDSGANVLTF.